Presented here are 29 T cell receptor beta chains from one specimen sequenced in a study of cytomegalovirus exposure and HLA in healthy donors (dated by TCRdb to between 2016 and 2019). Library preparation was by the immunoSEQ multiplex PCR assay. For the multiplex PCR, a mixture combining 60 forward primers for TCR Vbeta segments and 13 reverse primers for TCR Jbeta segments was used. In TCRdb, the immuneACCESS table is reduced to in-frame sequences with V and J assigned. These tables do not hold every clone; where another copy was compared, an unresolved V gene accounts for under half, and the others remain unexplained. This sample gives over 100,000 clones in total; 70% to 75% of them show up just once. The top ten clones comprise 2% to 2.5% of the sample. Sequenced input: PBMCs. The origin of the receptors is a woman aged 40-49 years in good health and CMV-seropositive.

This clone has a single count. The CDR3 DNA is TGTGCCAGCAGCTGGATGCGGGACAGAATCTCAGATACGCAGTATTTT. This gives the protein CASSWMRDRISDTQYF. This chain links TRBV5-8 with TRBJ2-3; D perhaps matches TRBD1 (7 bases). Per germline, CDR1 SGHTS and CDR2 YDEGEE. Trimming stripped 3 bases from V and 4 bases from J, with 18 bases between. The CDR3 length is 16 residues. Full variable domain (outside the CDR3, taken from reference TRBV5-8 and TRBJ2-3): EAGVTQSPTHLIKTRGQQATLRCSPISGHTSVYWYQQALGLGLQFLLWYDEGEERNRGNFPPRFSGRQFPNYSSELNVNALELEDSALYLCASSWMRDRISDTQYFGPGTRLTVL.

The chain employs TRBV7-3 and TRBJ2-5, with TRBD2 identical over 10 bases. CDR1 and CDR2 from the germline V gene are SGHTA and FQGTGA. The V and J ends lost 5 bases and 5 bases, in that order; junction bases with no gene match: 14. The CDR3 covers 17 residues. The CDR3: CASSRTGRTSGWETQYF. The CDR3 nucleotides are TGTGCCAGCAGCCGGACAGGGAGGACTAGCGGCTGGGAGACCCAGTACTTC.

The V call is TRBV11-2, the J call TRBJ1-2, with a tentative D call TRBD1 (6 bases). The CDR3 length is 14 residues. In germline, CDR1 is SGHAT, CDR2 FQNNGV. V lost 0 bases to trimming and J lost 7 bases, with 12 bases between them. Here the CDR3 DNA reads TGTGCCAGCAGCTTAGAAGGGACATCTTGTGGCTACACCTTC. It codes for CASSLEGTSCGYTF.

This clone was detected only a few times. This chain links TRBV7-2 with TRBJ1-1, with D perhaps TRBD1 (5 bases). The CDR3 is 14 amino acids. Trimming took off 5 bases at V and 4 bases at J, with 14 bases between the two ends. In germline, CDR1 is SGHTA, CDR2 FQGNSA. The CDR3 sequence is CASSGRVVGTEAFF. The DNA of the CDR3 is TGTGCCAGCAGCGGCAGGGTAGTTGGCACTGAAGCTTTCTTT. The variable domain in full, with the rest retrieved from reference TRBV7-2 and TRBJ1-1, is GAGVSQSPSNKVTEKGKDVELRCDPISGHTALYWYRQSLGQGLEFLIYFQGNSAPDKSGLPSDRFSAERTGGSVSTLTIQRTQQEDSAVYLCASSGRVVGTEAFFGQGTRLTVV.

This chain connects TRBV21-1 to TRBJ1-4; TRBD1 was called by the table and not checked on the DNA. TRBV21-1 is described as a pseudogene. The CDR3 covers 13 residues. This CDR3 reads CASGAETNEKLFF. For the CDR3, the DNA is TGTGCCAGCGGGGCAGAAACTAATGAAAAACTGTTTTTT.

The chain is built from TRBV18 and TRBJ2-1, with D possibly matching TRBD2 (6 bases). This CDR3 spans 16 amino acids. Trimming pared 3 bases from V and 1 base from J, leaving 13 bases between. Germline V gene lookup returns CDR1 KGHSH and CDR2 LQKENI. CDR3 loop: CASSPSSGGSYNEQFF. CDR3 nucleotide sequence: TGTGCCAGCTCACCGTCGTCCGGGGGTTCCTACAATGAGCAGTTCTTC.

This clone was detected only a few times. V gene TRBV7-6 combines with J gene TRBJ1-5, with D perhaps TRBD1 (6 bases). The germline V gene encodes CDR1 SGHVS and CDR2 FNYEAQ. This CDR3 has 14 amino acids. Trimming pared 5 bases from V and 1 base from J, leaving 9 bases between. CDR3 coding DNA: TGTGCCAGCAGCCCTACAGGGAGCAATCAGCCCCAGCATTTT. Its translation: CASSPTGSNQPQHF.

This clone was observed a few times. This chain connects TRBV7-2 to TRBJ2-7; 10 bases are shared with TRBD1. The CDR3 covers 14 residues. CDR1 and CDR2 (germline): SGHTA, FQGNSA. The junction had 7 bases not matched to a gene; V was cut back by 4 bases and J by 7 bases. CDR3 sequence (DNA): TGTGCCAGCAGCTCAAGACAGGGGGCAGGGGAGCAGTACTTC. Translating it yields CASSSRQGAGEQYF.

The rearrangement links TRBV5-1 to TRBJ2-7; 8 bases align to TRBD1. The CDR3 spans 15 residues. Looked up from germline, CDR1 is SGHRS and CDR2 is YFSETQ. V lost 4 bases and J lost 0; bases outside the gene matches: 6. Written as DNA, the CDR3 is TGCGCCAGCAGCAGGGACAGGCCCGTCTCCTACGAGCAGTACTTC. Translated: CASSRDRPVSYEQYF.

The J gene is TRBJ2-6, the V gene TRBV7-8; no firm D call. Germline CDR1 SGHVS, CDR2 FQNEAQ. This CDR3 has 17 residues. Trimming took off 1 base at V and 0 bases at J, with 10 bases between the two ends. The CDR3 protein is CASSLVEGVSGANVLTF. The CDR3 bases are TGTGCCAGCAGCTTAGTTGAAGGAGTCTCTGGGGCCAACGTCCTGACTTTC.

The chain has TRBV5-1 and TRBJ1-6, with D uncertain. The germline V and J ends were trimmed by 4 bases and 7 bases, with 12 bases remaining between them. CDR3 length: 14 amino acids. CDR1 is SGHRS, CDR2 YFSETQ, per germline. The CDR3 reads CASSDGGRNSPLHF. The DNA for the CDR3 is TGCGCCAGCAGCGATGGCGGCCGGAATTCACCCCTCCACTTT.

The chain is built from TRBV18 and TRBJ1-1; D gene unclear. V was cut by 3 bases and J by 1 base, with 12 bases left in between. Germline V gene sequence: CDR1 KGHSH, CDR2 LQKENI. This CDR3 is 15 amino acids long. The CDR3 DNA sequence: TGTGCCAGCTCACCCTCGGCGGGAGCGAACACTGAAGCTTTCTTT. Translating gives CASSPSAGANTEAFF. The full variable domain, completed using reference TRBV18 and TRBJ1-1, is NAGVMQNPRHLVRRRGQEARLRCSPMKGHSHVYWYRQLPEEGLKFMVYLQKENIIDESGMPKERFSAEFPKEGPSILRIQQVVRGDSAAYFCASSPSAGANTEAFFGQGTRLTVV.

The V gene is TRBV6-5, the J gene TRBJ2-7, with D uncertain. Per the germline V gene, CDR1 is MNHEY and CDR2 is SVGAGI. V was clipped by 0 bases and J by 1 base, with 13 bases between them. The CDR3 is 16 residues long. The DNA of the CDR3 is TGTGCCAGCAGTTACTCCTTGGGTACACAGTCCTACGAGCAGTACTTC. Protein: CASSYSLGTQSYEQYF.

The CDR3 DNA reads as TGCGCCAGCAGCTTGGACCGGGACAGGGGGCGAACCGGGGAGCTGTTTTTT. Encoded protein: CASSLDRDRGRTGELFF. The chain links TRBV5-1 to TRBJ2-2; 12 bases are a match to TRBD1. Germline V gene sequence: CDR1 SGHRS, CDR2 YFSETQ. The trim removed 0 bases at V and 5 bases at J, leaving 5 bases unmatched. The CDR3 runs to 17 residues.

This clone has just one count. The V and J genes are TRBV6-5 and TRBJ1-1; perhaps TRBD1 as D (5 bases). The CDR3 contains 14 residues. Trimming removed 5 bases at V and 0 bases at J, with 10 bases between. Germline CDR1 reads MNHEY; CDR2 reads SVGAGI. The CDR3 DNA sequence: TGTGCCAGCAGTAGAGGCAGGGTGAACACTGAAGCTTTCTTT. Encoded protein: CASSRGRVNTEAFF.

The rearrangement uses TRBV6-1 and TRBJ1-2; no clear D gene. The CDR3 is 13 amino acids. Germline V CDR1 and CDR2: MNHNS, SASEGT. The V and J ends lost 3 bases and 8 bases respectively, with 13 bases between them. CDR3 nucleotide sequence: TGTGCCAGCAGTGAGGACGGACTCTGGGGCTACACCTTC. Translated, it gives CASSEDGLWGYTF.

The J gene is TRBJ1-5, the V gene TRBV5-5; TRBD1 is a possible D gene (6 bases). The CDR3 is made up of 17 amino acids. V gave up 3 bases and J gave up 4 bases, with 20 bases separating them. The germline V gene encodes CDR1 SGHKS and CDR2 YYEKEE (reference sequence). The DNA for the CDR3 is TGTGCCAGCAGCTCAGGGACAAGGGACCCAGCAAATCAGCCCCAGCATTTT. This translates into CASSSGTRDPANQPQHF.

V usage is TRBV29-1 and J usage is TRBJ1-5; 7 nucleotides match TRBD1. Germline values: CDR1 SQVTM, CDR2 ANQGSEA. The junction had 3 bases not matched to a gene; V was cut back by 7 bases and J by 0 bases. This CDR3 has 13 residues. The CDR3 DNA follows: TGCAGCGCCGGGACAGATAGCAATCAGCCCCAGCATTTT. Its translation: CSAGTDSNQPQHF.

The sample holds a few counts of this clone. The chain uses TRBV28 and TRBJ2-7; a weak D match, TRBD1 (6 bases). The V gene's germline CDR1 is MDHEN and CDR2 SYDVKM. V was trimmed by 5 bases and J by 4 bases, leaving 12 bases between them. CDR3 length: 13 amino acids. This chain's CDR3 is CASSVTGVYEQYF. CDR3 DNA: TGTGCCAGCAGTGTGACAGGAGTTTACGAGCAGTACTTC.

The genes are TRBV19 and TRBJ1-5, with D perhaps matching TRBD1 (5 bases). The CDR3 totals 13 residues. V was trimmed by 2 bases and J by 6 bases, leaving 8 bases between them. Germline loops: CDR1 LNHDA, CDR2 SQIVND (reference sequence). In DNA form, the CDR3 reads TGTGCCAGTAGTATAAGGGGTGGTCAGCCCCAGCATTTT. The encoded protein is CASSIRGGQPQHF.

CDR3 protein: CASSRFRIPLQGHEAFF. The CDR3, as DNA: TGTGCCAGCAGCCGATTTCGGATCCCCTTACAGGGTCATGAAGCTTTCTTT. This sequence joins TRBV14 and TRBJ1-1, with D tentatively TRBD1 (6 bases). Germline V gene lookup returns CDR1 SGHDN and CDR2 FVKESK. CDR3 size: 17 residues. Trimming shortened V by 4 bases and J by 7 bases, and 25 bases separated the two germline ends.

This chain uses TRBV4-1 with TRBJ1-1; TRBD1 aligns across 7 bases. The CDR3 contains 13 residues. Germline V lookup: CDR1 MGHRA, CDR2 YSYEKL. V lost 3 bases to trimming and J lost 7 bases; unmatched junction nucleotides: 5. The CDR3 protein is CASSQTGLGEAFF. As DNA, the CDR3 is TGCGCCAGCAGCCAGACAGGGTTGGGTGAAGCTTTCTTT.

The CDR3 region is CASSESRVGELFF. The CDR3 DNA reads as TGCGCCAGCAGTGAGTCGAGGGTCGGGGAGCTGTTTTTT. The chain uses TRBV10-2 and TRBJ2-2; tentative D call: TRBD2 (5 bases). The CDR3 runs 13 residues. The germline V gene has CDR1 WSHSY and CDR2 SAAADI. Trimming took 0 bases from V and 7 from J, leaving 6 bases between them.

The CDR3 loop reads CALQETNTGELFF. The CDR3 region has the DNA TGTGCCCTACAGGAGACGAACACCGGGGAGCTGTTTTTT. The V and J genes are TRBV7-9 and TRBJ2-2; D is possibly TRBD1 (5 bases). Germline V gives CDR1 SEHNR, CDR2 FQNEAQ (reference sequence). V was cut by 11 bases and J by 0 bases, with 10 bases left in between. The CDR3 is made up of 13 amino acids.

This clone was counted between two and nine times. The J gene is TRBJ1-2, the V gene TRBV6-5; D not resolved. Trimming shortened V by 3 bases and J by 8 bases, and 19 bases separated the two germline ends. This CDR3 is built from 15 residues. Germline-derived CDR1 and CDR2 are MNHEY and SVGAGI. The CDR3 loop is CASSYMDRKAGGYTF. The DNA for the CDR3 is TGTGCCAGCAGTTATATGGACCGTAAGGCGGGCGGCTACACCTTC.

The V gene is TRBV27, the J gene TRBJ2-2, with 9 bases aligning to TRBD2. The ends lost 6 bases at V and 4 bases at J; junction bases unmatched: 12. This CDR3 is built from 17 residues. CDR1 MNHEY and CDR2 SMNVEV come from the germline V gene (reference sequence). The CDR3 protein is CASRPTTSGGGTGELFF. The CDR3 DNA reads TGTGCCAGCAGGCCCACGACTAGCGGAGGAGGCACCGGGGAGCTGTTTTTT.

The CDR3 sequence is CASSSQPTSGVMRGDTQYF. In nucleotides, the CDR3 is TGCGCCAGCAGCTCCCAGCCGACTAGCGGGGTCATGAGGGGTGATACGCAGTATTTT. V gene TRBV5-1 combines with J gene TRBJ2-3; TRBD2 matches at 11 bases. The junction had 18 bases not matched to a gene; V was cut back by 3 bases and J by 6 bases. This CDR3 is 19 amino acids long. Germline CDR1 SGHRS, CDR2 YFSETQ.

The chain joins TRBV30 to TRBJ1-1, with 9 nucleotides matching TRBD1. Germline V gene sequence: CDR1 GTSNPN, CDR2 SVGIG (reference sequence). The CDR3 is made up of 13 amino acids. V trimming: 0 bases; J trimming: 12 bases; junction bases outside the gene matches: 8. This CDR3 is CAWSVRTGAGTFF. CDR3 coding DNA: TGTGCCTGGAGTGTTCGGACAGGGGCGGGAACTTTCTTT.

The genes are TRBV5-6 and TRBJ2-5; 9 bases line up with TRBD1. V was pared by 0 bases and J by 5 bases, with 5 bases of the junction left unmatched. Germline CDR1 and CDR2: SGHDT and YYEEEE. The CDR3 loop spans 15 amino acids. The CDR3 DNA reads as TGTGCCAGCAGCTTGGCCGGGACAGGGTGGGAGACCCAGTACTTC. It specifies CASSLAGTGWETQYF.